This T cell receptor (beta chain) was captured by sequencing in a study of early T cells in non-severe SARS-CoV-2 infection. Study results and limitations: Matching results from VDJdb favored anti-spike CD8 responses, leaving private and CD4 specificities undetected.

cDNA molecules, individually, were tagged with unique molecular identifiers. Using its own MiXCR run on the 5' RACE reads, TCRdb lists one record per CDR3 protein. The data show 40,000 to 50,000 distinct CDR3 sequences, roughly 11% seen once. Note on this clonotype: What it recognizes is unknown.

CDR1 and CDR2 from the germline V gene are SQVTM and ANQGSEA. The trim removed 8 bases at V and 2 bases at J, leaving 7 bases unmatched. The CDR3 sequence is 13 residues long. The sample comprised whole blood. This receptor was identified in an adult who was a healthcare worker with PCR-confirmed SARS-CoV-2 infection or an uninfected control (not recorded which). The chain joins TRBV29-1 to TRBJ2-3; 7 bases line up with TRBD2. The CDR3 protein is CSNSGQLTDTQYF. CDR3 DNA sequence: TGCAGCAATAGCGGGCAACTCACAGATACGCAGTATTTT.